The sequence of this T cell receptor beta chain was determined in a study of blood T cells in healthy people across ages. This clonotype was found many times. PCR was performed a second time for roughly 6 to 12 cycles using a sample-barcoded 5' primer and a J-beta primer mix. CDR3-containing paired-end reads numbering at least 2.5 million came from each sample. TCRdb passed the 5' RACE reads through MiXCR, listing each CDR3 protein once. Counted here are 1.5 million to 2 million distinct CDR3 sequences, about 28% occurring once; the ten biggest clones make up 7% to 9%. This CDR3 spans 12 amino acids. Germline assignment: CDR1 SGHTA and CDR2 FQGNSA. V lost 5 bases, J lost 4 bases, and 8 bases lay in between.

The sequencing sample was made of blood. The V gene is TRBV7-2, the J gene TRBJ2-5; D is unclear. This clonotype was obtained from a woman aged 25 to 45 in good health. DNA of the CDR3: TGTGCCAGCAGCCGGCAGCCAGAGACCCAGTACTTC. Translated: CASSRQPETQYF. Full variable domain (rest looked up from reference TRBV7-2 and TRBJ2-5): GAGVSQSPSNKVTEKGKDVELRCDPISGHTALYWYRQSLGQGLEFLIYFQGNSAPDKSGLPSDRFSAERTGGSVSTLTIQRTQQEDSAVYLCASSRQPETQYFGPGTRLLVL.